The present T cell receptor (beta chain) was sequenced within a study of cytomegalovirus exposure and HLA in healthy donors. General study results and limits: Highest at DRB1 and lowest at HLA-C, TCR association rates differed among HLA loci in a later analysis. When a later analysis was performed, an Asian-associated ancestry cluster reportedly had fewer N-insertions than the roughly 690-donor mean. Exclusion as indistinguishable affected some V segments, including TRBV6-2 and TRBV6-3. Common viral pathogens (according to a later analysis) appeared linked to several of the most significant clusters.

In germline, CDR1 is ENHRY, CDR2 SYGVKD. The V gene lost 3 bases and the J gene lost 2 bases, with 15 bases spanning the gap. The CDR3 has 16 residues. As to this clone: As yet, its antigen is unknown.

PCR was performed using 60 Vbeta and 13 Jbeta primers. Here immunoSEQ multiplex PCR was the method, and the copy in TCRdb shows in-frame clones only, minus some. Counted here are 100,000 to 120,000 clones, about 61% occurring once; the ten biggest clones make up roughly 8.7%. Sequences were obtained from PBMCs. This chain uses TRBV10-3 with TRBJ2-3; a weak D match, TRBD2 (6 bases). This TCR was recovered from a man younger than 35 in good health and CMV-seropositive. DNA of the CDR3: TGTGCCATCAGTGATCCCAAGGCGGGGCACACAGATACGCAGTATTTT. As protein: CAISDPKAGHTDTQYF.